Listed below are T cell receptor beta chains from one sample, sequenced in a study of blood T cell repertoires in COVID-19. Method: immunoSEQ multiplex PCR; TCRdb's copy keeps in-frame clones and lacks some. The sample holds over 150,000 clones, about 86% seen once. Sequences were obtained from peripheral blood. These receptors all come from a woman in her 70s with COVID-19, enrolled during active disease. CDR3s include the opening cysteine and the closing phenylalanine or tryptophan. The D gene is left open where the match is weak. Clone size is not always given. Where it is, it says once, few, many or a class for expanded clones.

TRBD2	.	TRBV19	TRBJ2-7	CASSIEGGRSSYEQYF	TGTGCCAGTAGTATAGAGGGCGGGAGATCGTCCTACGAGCAGTACTTC
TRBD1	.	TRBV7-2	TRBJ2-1	CASSTIQGYEQFF	TGTGCCAGCAGCACCATACAGGGGTATGAGCAGTTCTTC
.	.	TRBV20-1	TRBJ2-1	CSGEIYNEQFF	TGCAGCGGGGAGATTTACAATGAGCAGTTCTTC
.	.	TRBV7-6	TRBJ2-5	CASSFGAGQTQYF	TGTGCCAGCAGCTTTGGGGCAGGGCAGACCCAGTACTTC
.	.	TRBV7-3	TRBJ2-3	CASSLGTTDTQYF	TGTGCCAGCAGCTTGGGCACCACAGATACGCAGTATTTT
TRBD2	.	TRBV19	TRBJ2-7	CASSMVAGTSYEQYF	TGTGCCAGTAGTATGGTAGCGGGAACTTCCTACGAGCAGTACTTC
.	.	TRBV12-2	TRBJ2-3	CASRLDTEKLSGRSHTQYF	TGTGCAAGTCGCTTAGACACTGAGAAGTTGTCCGGCAGGTCACATACGCAGTATTTT
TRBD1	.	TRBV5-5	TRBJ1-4	CASRYGPGQLNEKLFF	TGTGCCAGCAGGTACGGCCCGGGACAGCTAAATGAAAAACTGTTTTTT
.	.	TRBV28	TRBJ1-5	CASSLQEVHQPQHF	TGTGCCAGCAGTCTCCAGGAGGTTCATCAGCCCCAGCATTTT
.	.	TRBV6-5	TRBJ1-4	CASSASWGGDEKLFF	TGTGCCAGCAGCGCCTCTTGGGGCGGGGATGAAAAACTGTTTTTT
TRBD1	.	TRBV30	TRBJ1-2	CAWSPDREIGYTF	TGTGCCTGGAGTCCCGACAGGGAGATTGGCTACACCTTC
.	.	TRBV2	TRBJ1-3	CASSEGLSSGNTIYF	TGTGCCAGCAGTGAGGGGCTATCCTCTGGAAACACCATATATTTT
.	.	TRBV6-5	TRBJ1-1	CASSSFGEAGTEAFF	TGTGCCAGCAGTTCCTTCGGCGAGGCTGGGACTGAAGCTTTCTTT
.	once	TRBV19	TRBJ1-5	CASRAQGTGQPQHF	TGTGCCAGTAGGGCACAGGGAACGGGCCAGCCCCAGCATTTT
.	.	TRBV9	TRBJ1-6	CASSLTWGVNSPLHF	TGTGCCAGCAGCCTTACTTGGGGGGTCAATTCACCCCTCCACTTT
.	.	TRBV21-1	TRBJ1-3	CASSRFNPGNTIYF	TGTGCCAGCAGCCGTTTTAATCCAGGGAACACCATATATTTT